This T cell receptor (beta chain) stems from a study of blood T cells in healthy people across ages. J gave up 4 bases and V 0 bases, and 11 bases lay outside the gene matches. This CDR3 has 17 residues. Germline assignment: CDR1 MNHEY and CDR2 SVGEGT. A second PCR of roughly 7 to 11 cycles used a sample-barcoded 5' primer and a J-beta primer mix. TCRdb re-called the 5' RACE reads through MiXCR, storing one row per CDR3 protein. The top ten hold about 30% of the sample, which has 700,000 or so distinct CDR3 sequences, roughly 41% seen once. Material for sequencing was blood. The chain combines TRBV6-2 or TRBV6-3 with TRBJ2-7, with 8 positions matching TRBD1. This TCR was recovered from a man older than 75 in good health. CDR3 nucleotides: TGTGCCAGCAGTTACTCGAAGGCAGGGGGCTTGGTTTACGAGCAGTACTTC. Residues: CASSYSKAGGLVYEQYF.